This T cell receptor (beta chain) comes out of a study of metastatic and nonmetastatic thyroid tumors. Study overall: Malignant thyroid and benign thyroid patients provided blood and tumor or nodule tissue whose repertoires were compared.

Treatment of any kind had been given to no patient before thyroid surgery. This clone was seen many times. The target antigen is unknown. In the study's own analysis: A distant-metastasis classifier for papillary thyroid cancer was built using CDR3 differences across clinicopathological groups. Via MiXCR, TCRdb re-called the PCR reads. In this record, the V and J calls reflect TCRdb's handling and not the investigators' own analysis. Of 30,000 to 40,000 clones listed, roughly a sixth are singletons. Findings and caveats of the study: According to reports, the diversity of TCR beta was significantly higher in malignant thyroid tumors than in benign nodules, and this held in both blood and tumor samples.

The sequenced material came from blood. This TCR came from a male donor with papillary thyroid cancer or a benign thyroid nodule (not recorded which). Some clones in this sample may be carry-over from other donors' samples.

The CDR3 coding sequence is TGTGCCAGTAGTCGTGGGGTTTCCAATTCACCCCTCCACTTT. Protein: CASSRGVSNSPLHF. The V call is TRBV19, the J call TRBJ1-6; D gene uncertain. CDR1 LNHDA and CDR2 SQIVND come from the germline V gene (reference sequence). The CDR3 is 14 amino acids. With 5 bases removed from V and 7 bases from J, the gap between germline ends came to 12 bases.